A selection of T cell receptor beta chains follows, all from one sample in a study of shared clonotypes between healthy human individuals. Clones were sequenced by immunoSEQ multiplex PCR, and TCRdb holds only the in-frame ones, with some missing. Among about 2 million clones listed, roughly 95% were seen once. Sequenced sample: naive CD8+ T cells sorted from blood. The source of these receptors is a young man in good health. The CDR3 runs from the conserved cysteine through the conserved F or W. A D gene is named only where the DNA matches it firmly. Where a row states a size, it is once, few, many or the class of an expanded clone; other rows omit it.

D,V,size,J,CDR3,DNA
TRBD2,TRBV7-2,NA,TRBJ2-7,CASSVTSGDEQYF,TGTGCCAGCAGCGTGACTAGCGGCGACGAGCAGTACTTC
NA,TRBV30,few,TRBJ2-3,CAWTLAGATDTQYF,TGTGCCTGGACCCTCGCCGGCGCCACAGATACGCAGTATTTT
NA,TRBV28,NA,TRBJ1-5,CASSLFNGAPSNQPQHF,TGTGCCAGCAGTTTATTTAACGGAGCCCCTAGCAATCAGCCCCAGCATTTT
NA,TRBV10-1,once,TRBJ2-3,CASSEGGATTDTQYF,TGCGCCAGCAGTGAAGGGGGGGCGACCACAGATACGCAGTATTTT
NA,TRBV9,NA,TRBJ2-2,CASSVGALTNTGELFF,TGTGCCAGCAGCGTAGGTGCTTTAACGAACACCGGGGAGCTGTTTTTT
NA,TRBV14,NA,TRBJ2-5,CASSQDQGALLAGPETQYF,TGTGCCAGCAGCCAAGACCAGGGAGCGTTGTTGGCGGGGCCCGAGACCCAGTACTTC
TRBD2,TRBV2,few,TRBJ2-2,CASDLWGLAGQSTGELFF,TGTGCCAGCGACCTCTGGGGACTAGCGGGACAATCCACCGGGGAGCTGTTTTTT
NA,TRBV5-1,NA,TRBJ1-1,CASSWGRGLEAFF,TGCGCCAGCAGCTGGGGCCGGGGGCTTGAAGCTTTCTTT
NA,TRBV4-1,once,TRBJ2-2,CASSQGISGELFF,TGCGCCAGCAGCCAAGGTATTTCCGGGGAGCTGTTTTTT
NA,TRBV6-5,NA,TRBJ1-6,CASKEGTSPLHF,TGTGCCAGCAAGGAGGGAACTTCACCCCTCCACTTT
TRBD1,TRBV4-1,NA,TRBJ1-1,CASSSILTGGPEAFF,TGCGCCAGCAGCTCTATCCTAACAGGGGGACCTGAAGCTTTCTTT
TRBD1,TRBV6-5,once,TRBJ1-6,CASSQQGLGSPLHF,TGTGCCAGCAGTCAACAGGGGTTAGGCTCACCCCTCCACTTT
NA,TRBV7-8,NA,TRBJ2-1,CASSLVRDHLTDEQFF,TGTGCCAGCAGCTTAGTTAGGGACCACCTAACCGATGAGCAGTTCTTC
NA,TRBV5-1,NA,TRBJ2-5,CASSFPGLEETQYF,TGCGCCAGCAGCTTCCCAGGCCTGGAGGAGACCCAGTACTTC
TRBD2,TRBV6-5,few,TRBJ2-7,CASGFGGSYEQYF,TGTGCCAGTGGTTTCGGCGGGAGTTACGAGCAGTACTTC
TRBD1,TRBV27,NA,TRBJ2-5,CATADRGLKAETQYF,TGTGCCACCGCGGACAGGGGCCTAAAGGCAGAGACCCAGTACTTC
TRBD2,TRBV10-2,NA,TRBJ2-1,CASRAGDEQFF,TGCGCCAGCAGAGCGGGGGATGAGCAGTTCTTC
NA,TRBV19,NA,TRBJ2-7,CASSPGAFYEQYF,TGTGCCAGTAGCCCCGGGGCTTTCTACGAGCAGTACTTC
NA,TRBV11-2,NA,TRBJ2-3,CASSRWDGLSTDTQYF,TGTGCCAGCAGTCGCTGGGACGGGTTAAGCACAGATACGCAGTATTTT
NA,TRBV29-1,NA,TRBJ1-2,CSVGLTDSSTF,TGCAGCGTTGGGTTGACGGACTCATCCACCTTC
TRBD1,TRBV11-2,once,TRBJ2-7,CASSTGTGGFYEQYF,TGTGCCAGCAGCACGGGGACAGGGGGCTTCTACGAGCAGTACTTC
TRBD1,TRBV27,NA,TRBJ2-7,CASSLRGQGGPYEQYF,TGTGCCAGCAGTTTGAGGGGACAGGGGGGGCCCTACGAGCAGTACTTC
NA,TRBV7-9,few,TRBJ1-5,CASSLGWGPEGDQPQHF,TGTGCCAGCAGCTTAGGGTGGGGACCGGAGGGTGATCAGCCCCAGCATTTT
NA,TRBV4-1,once,TRBJ2-5,CASSQKEVRYF,TGCGCCAGCAGCCAGAAGGAAGTTCGGTACTTC
NA,TRBV7-9,NA,TRBJ2-7,CASSPTQTVYEQYF,TGTGCCAGCAGCCCAACCCAGACAGTCTACGAGCAGTACTTC
NA,TRBV10-1,NA,TRBJ2-2,CASSESYTGELFF,TGCGCCAGCAGTGAAAGCTACACCGGGGAGCTGTTTTTT
TRBD1,TRBV28,NA,TRBJ2-7,CASILSRDRSYEQYF,TGTGCCAGCATTCTCTCCCGGGACAGATCCTACGAGCAGTACTTC
NA,TRBV9,NA,TRBJ2-2,CASSSSGGGELFF,TGTGCCAGCAGCTCTAGTGGGGGCGGGGAGCTGTTTTTT
TRBD2,TRBV4-3,NA,TRBJ2-2,CASSQDASGSENTGELFF,TGCGCCAGCAGCCAAGATGCTAGCGGGAGCGAAAACACCGGGGAGCTGTTTTTT
NA,TRBV28,NA,TRBJ1-5,CASTLSGNQPQHF,TGTGCCAGCACCCTCTCAGGCAACCAGCCCCAGCATTTT
NA,TRBV2,NA,TRBJ1-2,CASTPALNYGYTF,TGTGCCAGCACTCCGGCCCTAAACTATGGCTACACCTTC
TRBD2,TRBV27,NA,TRBJ2-1,CASSSPLLAGGPDEQFF,TGTGCCAGCAGTTCCCCTCTCCTAGCGGGAGGGCCGGATGAGCAGTTCTTC
TRBD2,TRBV11-2,NA,TRBJ2-5,CASSQIAGGWVETQYF,TGTGCCAGCAGCCAGATAGCGGGCGGGTGGGTAGAGACCCAGTACTTC
TRBD2,TRBV14,NA,TRBJ2-1,CASSQDWSSGDNEQFF,TGTGCCAGCAGCCAAGACTGGTCTAGCGGGGACAATGAGCAGTTCTTC
NA,TRBV5-1,NA,TRBJ2-7,CASTGASYEQYF,TGCGCCAGCACAGGGGCGTCCTACGAGCAGTACTTC
TRBD2,TRBV9,NA,TRBJ2-5,CASSVGTSVQETQYF,TGTGCCAGCAGCGTAGGGACTAGCGTACAAGAGACCCAGTACTTC
NA,TRBV5-1,NA,TRBJ2-7,CASSFTDGYEQYF,TGCGCCAGCAGCTTTACAGACGGCTACGAGCAGTACTTC
NA,TRBV7-6,NA,TRBJ1-3,CASSPSGGGPLSGNTIYF,TGTGCCAGCAGCCCGTCGGGAGGGGGACCTCTCTCTGGAAACACCATATATTTT
NA,TRBV7-9,NA,TRBJ2-7,CASSSSAGAAYEQYF,TGTGCCAGCAGCTCATCTGCCGGGGCTGCCTACGAGCAGTACTTC
TRBD1,TRBV4-1,NA,TRBJ1-5,CASSQDRGQGAQPQHF,TGCGCCAGCAGCCAAGATAGGGGACAGGGGGCTCAGCCCCAGCATTTT
TRBD1,TRBV10-2,NA,TRBJ1-1,CATILQGAFTEAFF,TGCGCCACGATACTTCAGGGGGCCTTCACTGAAGCTTTCTTT
NA,TRBV9,NA,TRBJ2-7,CASSVGSGATYEQYF,TGTGCCAGCAGCGTTGGGTCAGGGGCCACCTACGAGCAGTACTTC
NA,TRBV6-1,NA,TRBJ2-7,CASSESGVGYF,TGTGCCAGCAGTGAAAGTGGCGTGGGGTACTTC
NA,TRBV6-6,NA,TRBJ2-5,CASSYSTQAQETQYF,TGTGCCAGCAGTTACTCGACACAGGCCCAAGAGACCCAGTACTTC
TRBD1,TRBV10-3,NA,TRBJ2-5,CASTTGGQETQYF,TGTGCCAGTACGACAGGGGGCCAAGAGACCCAGTACTTC
NA,TRBV30,NA,TRBJ1-1,CAWSVGQLAEAFF,TGTGCCTGGAGTGTCGGACAGCTAGCTGAAGCTTTCTTT